This paragraph covers one T cell receptor beta chain sequence. Its antigen is not identified. This specimen belongs to a study of shared clonotypes between healthy human individuals. Overall study findings and caveats: Larger estimated richness was generally seen in naive subsets than in memory subsets. Among non-shared clonotypes, generation probabilities were lower than among those shared by all four donors.

The CDR3 extends over 16 amino acids. V lost 8 bases, J lost 1 base, and 17 bases lay in between. Germline loops: CDR1 MNHNY, CDR2 SVGAGI (reference sequence). Measured with immunoSEQ multiplex PCR; TCRdb has only the in-frame clones, and not every one. The repertoire consists of about 2 million clones, with 95% occurring once and the leading ten covering about 0.13%. This clonotype was sampled from a man younger than 35 in good health. The gene calls are TRBV6-6 and TRBJ2-2; D possibly corresponds to TRBD1 (7 bases). Sample: naive CD4+ T cells sorted from blood. Subset in this sample: CD45RA+ positively selected. CDR3 sequence: CASGNRQGGNTGELFF. CDR3 nucleotides: TGTGCCAGCGGAAACCGACAGGGAGGGAACACCGGGGAGCTGTTTTTT.